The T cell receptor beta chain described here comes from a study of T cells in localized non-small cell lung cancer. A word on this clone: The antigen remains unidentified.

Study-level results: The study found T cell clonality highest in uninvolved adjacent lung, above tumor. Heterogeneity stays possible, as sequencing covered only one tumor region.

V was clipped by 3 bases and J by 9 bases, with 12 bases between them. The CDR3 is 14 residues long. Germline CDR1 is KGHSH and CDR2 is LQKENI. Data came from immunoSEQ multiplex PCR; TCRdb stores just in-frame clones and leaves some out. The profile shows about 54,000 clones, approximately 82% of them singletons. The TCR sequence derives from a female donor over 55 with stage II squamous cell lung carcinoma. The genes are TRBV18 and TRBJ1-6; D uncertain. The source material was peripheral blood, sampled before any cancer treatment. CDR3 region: CASSPGVEGSPLHF. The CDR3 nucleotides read TGTGCCAGCTCACCTGGAGTAGAAGGTTCACCCCTCCACTTT.